The 10 T cell receptor beta chains below come from one sample, sequenced in a study of T cell clones after liver transplantation. TCRdb's copy holds only in-frame clones and misses some; the assay was immunoSEQ multiplex PCR. Found here are about 74,000 clones, around 80% of them singletons; the top ten hold less than 0.65%. Material: CD4+ T cells from blood, obtained before liver transplant. The receptors stem from a human donor who received a liver transplant.

On this clone: At one end, the junction sequence differs from germline, possibly due to a read error. The chain uses TRBV7-7 and TRBJ1-4; tentative D call: TRBD1 (5 bases). The CDR3 sequence is 14 residues long. Germline values: CDR1 SSHAT, CDR2 FNYEAQ (reference sequence). The CDR3 DNA reads as TGTGCTAGCAGCCCCGATGGCCTGGGGGGAAAACTGTTTTTT. The encoded protein is CASSPDGLGGKLFF.

The chain links TRBV5-1 to TRBJ2-2; D remains ambiguous. Germline lookup yields CDR1 SGHRS and CDR2 YFSETQ. Trimming pared 5 bases from V and 3 bases from J, leaving 8 bases between. CDR3 length: 13 amino acids. The CDR3 here is CASSGSYTGELFF. The CDR3, as DNA: TGCGCCAGCAGTGGCAGCTACACCGGGGAGCTGTTTTTT.

The V and J genes are TRBV4-3 and TRBJ1-4; D gene uncertain. Germline V gene lookup returns CDR1 LGHNA and CDR2 YSLEER. The CDR3 has 14 amino acids. Trimming removed 0 bases at V and 10 bases at J, with 12 bases between. CDR3 sequence reads: CASSQEVQSGKLFF. The CDR3 nucleotides read TGCGCCAGCAGCCAAGAGGTGCAGTCGGGAAAACTGTTTTTT.

The chain recombines TRBV30 with TRBJ2-3, with 11 bases aligning to TRBD2. V was clipped by 0 bases and J by 5 bases; unmatched bases: 16. Germline V CDR1 and CDR2: GTSNPN, SVGIG (reference sequence). The CDR3 consists of 19 residues. The CDR3 sequence is CAWSVGLAGGRGRGDTQYF. The DNA for the CDR3 is TGTGCCTGGAGTGTAGGGCTAGCGGGAGGACGGGGTCGTGGAGATACGCAGTATTTT. Full variable domain (missing parts from reference TRBV30 and TRBJ2-3): SQTIHQWPATLVQPVGSPLSLECTVEGTSNPNLYWYRQAAGRGLQLLFYSVGIGQISSEVPQNLSASRPQDRQFILSSKKLLLSDSGFYLCAWSVGLAGGRGRGDTQYFGPGTRLTVL.

This chain joins TRBV28 and TRBJ1-4; weak D call: TRBD1 (6 bases). The CDR3 runs 16 residues. Between the trimmed V and J ends, which lost 6 bases and 6 bases, there was a span of 20 bases. CDR1 is MDHEN and CDR2 is SYDVKM in the germline V gene. CDR3 coding DNA: TGTGCCAGCAGACAGGTATCCGGGACATACTATGAAAAACTGTTTTTT. It is translated as CASRQVSGTYYEKLFF. The full variable domain, with the rest looked up from reference TRBV28 and TRBJ1-4, is DVKVTQSSRYLVKRTGEKVFLECVQDMDHENMFWYRQDPGLGLRLIYFSYDVKMKEKGDIPEGYSVSREKKERFSLILESASTNQTSMYLCASRQVSGTYYEKLFFGSGTQLSVL.

The genes are TRBV6-6 and TRBJ2-5; 12 bases fit TRBD2. CDR1 and CDR2 from the germline V gene are MNHNY and SVGAGI (reference sequence). J lost 4 bases, V lost 1 base, and 4 bases had no gene match. CDR3 length: 16 residues. This chain's CDR3 is CASSYFSGLAGETQYF. The CDR3, as DNA: TGTGCCAGCAGTTACTTCTCGGGACTAGCGGGAGAGACCCAGTACTTC.

The rearrangement joins TRBV20-1 to TRBJ2-5; D uncertain. The CDR3 spans 11 residues. Germline values: CDR1 DFQATT, CDR2 SNEGSKA (reference sequence). V was trimmed by 4 bases and J by 4 bases, leaving 7 bases between them. The CDR3 nucleotides are TGCAGTGCTACTACGAGAGAGACCCAGTACTTC. Translation: CSATTRETQYF.

V usage is TRBV7-2 and J usage is TRBJ1-1, with D perhaps matching TRBD1 (5 bases). The germline V and J ends were trimmed by 5 bases and 0 bases, with 16 bases remaining between them. Germline CDR1 and CDR2: SGHTA and FQGNSA. This CDR3 spans 16 amino acids. As DNA, the CDR3 is TGTGCCAGCAGCCCCCAGGGCCGTGGCTTGAACACTGAAGCTTTCTTT. It codes for CASSPQGRGLNTEAFF.

This clone has only one observation. The chain is built from TRBV2 and TRBJ2-3; D is tentatively TRBD1 or TRBD2 (6 bases each). Trimming removed 8 bases from V and 8 bases from J, with 20 bases in between. CDR1 is SNHLY, CDR2 FYNNEI, per germline. The CDR3 length is 14 residues. CDR3 sequence: CASEDGGGKRTQYF. The CDR3 nucleotides read TGTGCCAGCGAAGACGGGGGCGGGAAGCGTACGCAGTATTTT.

The chain employs TRBV6-5 and TRBJ1-5; the D is unclear. The CDR3 sequence is 14 residues long. The ends were cut back, 6 bases at V and 3 bases at J, with 12 bases in the middle. Germline V gene data show CDR1 as MNHEY and CDR2 as SVGAGI. CDR3 coding DNA: TGTGCCAGCAGCCCCAGGAGAGCCAATCAGCCCCAGCATTTT. Translated, it gives CASSPRRANQPQHF.